This T cell receptor beta chain was sequenced for a study of blood T cell repertoires in COVID-19. About the study: COVID-19 samples from acute and convalescent phases originated in the United States, Italy and Spain. PBMCs, B-cell-depleted T cells, or T cells were the source of the cDNA or gDNA that made up the material.

The CDR3 spans 15 residues. Germline loops: CDR1 SGHTA, CDR2 FQGTGA. Germline trimming cut 2 bases from V and 8 bases from J; bases unmatched to any gene: 11. Libraries were prepared by immunoSEQ multiplex PCR; TCRdb keeps only in-frame clonotypes and omits some of them. Of around 67,000 clones listed, 65% to 90% are singletons. This clone was seen a single time. Sequenced: peripheral blood. This sequence originates from a man older than 75 with active COVID-19. This sequence joins TRBV7-3 and TRBJ1-2; 7 nucleotides match TRBD1. CDR3 in amino acids: CASSLAHGGQKGYTF. The CDR3 coding sequence is TGTGCCAGCAGCTTAGCCCACGGGGGACAGAAGGGCTACACCTTC.